These 26 T cell receptor beta chains were sequenced from one sample in a study of blood T cell repertoires in COVID-19. Here immunoSEQ multiplex PCR was the method, and the copy in TCRdb shows in-frame clones only, minus some. The table shows about 120,000 clones, with approximately 83% occurring only once. The sequenced sample was peripheral blood. The source is a woman aged 70-85 years with acute or convalescent COVID-19.

V gene TRBV4-3 combines with J gene TRBJ2-7; TRBD2 might be the D (6 bases). This CDR3 spans 18 amino acids. Looked up from germline, CDR1 is LGHNA and CDR2 is YSLEER. V was clipped by 4 bases and J by 0 bases, with 22 bases between them. CDR3: CASSPTRLEGIRSYEQYF. CDR3 DNA sequence: TGCGCCAGCAGCCCAACAAGACTGGAGGGGATCCGCTCCTACGAGCAGTACTTC.

The rearrangement joins TRBV7-2 to TRBJ1-2; D not resolved. This CDR3 has 13 amino acids. The V end lost 5 bases, the J end lost 4 bases, and 11 bases lay between the germline ends. Germline CDR1 reads SGHTA; CDR2 reads FQGNSA. Written as DNA, the CDR3 is TGTGCCAGCAGCGCTACAGCTATCTATGGCTACACCTTC. It codes for CASSATAIYGYTF. The entire variable domain, with the rest obtained from reference TRBV7-2 and TRBJ1-2, is as follows: GAGVSQSPSNKVTEKGKDVELRCDPISGHTALYWYRQSLGQGLEFLIYFQGNSAPDKSGLPSDRFSAERTGGSVSTLTIQRTQQEDSAVYLCASSATAIYGYTFGSGTRLTVV.

This clone has only a few counts. The V gene is TRBV30, the J gene TRBJ1-6; D is unresolved. Germline CDR1 is GTSNPN and CDR2 is SVGIG (reference sequence). This CDR3 has 13 amino acids. Trimming took 5 bases from V and 0 from J, leaving 5 bases between them. The CDR3 region is CAWASSYNSPLHF. DNA for the CDR3: TGTGCCTGGGCTAGCTCCTATAATTCACCCCTCCACTTT. Drawing the rest from reference TRBV30 and TRBJ1-6, the complete variable domain is SQTIHQWPATLVQPVGSPLSLECTVEGTSNPNLYWYRQAAGRGLQLLFYSVGIGQISSEVPQNLSASRPQDRQFILSSKKLLLSDSGFYLCAWASSYNSPLHFGNGTRLTVT.

The rearrangement uses TRBV7-3 and TRBJ2-4; 11 positions agree with TRBD1. CDR1 and CDR2 from the germline V gene are SGHTA and FQGTGA. The CDR3 consists of 14 residues. V trimming: 5 bases; J trimming: 8 bases; junction bases outside the gene matches: 5. CDR3 coding DNA: TGTGCCAGCAGCAAGGGACAGGGGGGAGACATTCAGTACTTC. It translates to CASSKGQGGDIQYF.

V is TRBV18 and J is TRBJ1-1, with 8 bases that match TRBD1. This CDR3 is built from 15 residues. Germline-derived CDR1 and CDR2 are KGHSH and LQKENI. The trim removed 2 bases at V and 4 bases at J, leaving 6 bases unmatched. The CDR3 DNA reads as TGTGCCAGCTCACCAGAACAGGGGGGGAGCACTGAAGCTTTCTTT. Amino acids: CASSPEQGGSTEAFF.

The chain recombines TRBV6-5 with TRBJ1-1, with a tentative D call TRBD1 (5 bases). The V end was cut by 6 bases, the J end by 2 bases, with 13 bases between. Germline CDR1 reads MNHEY; CDR2 reads SVGAGI. The CDR3 loop spans 14 amino acids. As DNA, the CDR3 is TGTGCCAGCAGATATGCGGGGGTAAACACTGAAGCTTTCTTT. Amino acids: CASRYAGVNTEAFF.

This chain uses TRBV18 with TRBJ1-2; D is unresolved. Between the trimmed V and J ends, which lost 3 bases and 5 bases, there was a span of 10 bases. The germline V gene has CDR1 KGHSH and CDR2 LQKENI. The CDR3 consists of 13 residues. CDR3 region: CASSPPNRYGYTF. CDR3 sequence (DNA): TGTGCCAGCTCACCTCCTAACCGGTATGGCTACACCTTC. The variable domain in full, with the rest retrieved from reference TRBV18 and TRBJ1-2, is NAGVMQNPRHLVRRRGQEARLRCSPMKGHSHVYWYRQLPEEGLKFMVYLQKENIIDESGMPKERFSAEFPKEGPSILRIQQVVRGDSAAYFCASSPPNRYGYTFGSGTRLTVV.

This chain connects TRBV5-1 to TRBJ1-1; 9 bases agree with TRBD1. Germline CDR1 is SGHRS and CDR2 is YFSETQ. With 4 bases clipped from V and 3 bases from J, the junction kept 7 bases outside the gene matches. The CDR3 has 15 amino acids. The CDR3 is CASSGRTGAYTEAFF. The CDR3 bases are TGCGCCAGCAGCGGACGGACAGGGGCGTACACTGAAGCTTTCTTT.

In this sample, this clone turned up a few times. The chain uses TRBV14 and TRBJ1-3; the match to TRBD1 covers 7 bases. The CDR3 loop spans 15 amino acids. Germline V gene sequence: CDR1 SGHDN, CDR2 FVKESK. The junction had 1 base not matched to a gene; V was cut back by 2 bases and J by 0 bases. The CDR3 DNA reads as TGTGCCAGCAGCCAATGGACAGGCTCTGGAAACACCATATATTTT. Protein product: CASSQWTGSGNTIYF.

Points on this clone: The junction departs from the called germline gene at one end, perhaps through a read error. The chain combines TRBV5-5 with TRBJ1-1; D is ambiguous. Germline loops: CDR1 SGHKS, CDR2 YYEKEE (reference sequence). This CDR3 region has 13 residues. The CDR3 coding sequence is TGTGCCAGCGGCTTGGGAGGAAACACTGAAGCTTTCTTT. This translates into CASGLGGNTEAFF.

The V and J genes are TRBV28 and TRBJ1-2; 7 bases are shared with TRBD1. The CDR3 length is 13 residues. Germline trimming cut 7 bases from V and 3 bases from J; bases unmatched to any gene: 5. In germline, CDR1 is MDHEN, CDR2 SYDVKM. CDR3 sequence reads: CASNLQGHYGYTF. The CDR3 DNA reads TGTGCCAGCAACCTACAGGGGCACTATGGCTACACCTTC.

V gene TRBV6-2 or TRBV6-3 combines with J gene TRBJ2-1; 8 positions agree with TRBD1. The CDR3 runs to 15 residues. Germline V gene lookup returns CDR1 MNHEY and CDR2 SVGEGT. After removal of 4 bases from V and 6 bases from J, the junction contained 8 bases not matched to a gene. The CDR3 sequence: CASSLVLDRANEQFF. The CDR3, as DNA: TGTGCCAGCAGTTTGGTACTGGACAGGGCCAATGAGCAGTTCTTC.

The rearrangement joins TRBV7-8 to TRBJ1-1, with a possible D match to TRBD1 (5 bases). The CDR3 is 21 residues long. The V end lost 1 base, the J end lost 10 bases, and 37 bases lay between the germline ends. In germline, CDR1 is SGHVS, CDR2 FQNEAQ. DNA for the CDR3: TGTGCCAGCAGCTTAGTTCCAGGGAACCTCAGAGCGGATCGGGGGGGTCTGACAGCTTTCTTT. Its protein product is CASSLVPGNLRADRGGLTAFF.

This chain joins TRBV29-1 and TRBJ2-5; 8 bases are shared with TRBD1. The CDR3 runs 12 residues. Germline CDR1 SQVTM, CDR2 ANQGSEA. Trimming at V came to 6 bases and at J to 4 bases, leaving 4 bases not matched to a gene. The CDR3 reads CSVRRGRETQYF. In nucleotides, the CDR3 is TGCAGCGTCCGCAGGGGGCGAGAGACCCAGTACTTC. Full variable domain (rest looked up from reference TRBV29-1 and TRBJ2-5): SAVISQKPSRDICQRGTSLTIQCQVDSQVTMMFWYRQQPGQSLTLIATANQGSEATYESGFVIDKFPISRPNLTFSTLTVSNMSPEDSSIYLCSVRRGRETQYFGPGTRLLVL.

The chain combines TRBV10-1 with TRBJ1-5; the match to TRBD1 covers 11 bases. The CDR3 is 18 residues long. With 4 bases clipped from V and 0 bases from J, the junction kept 8 bases outside the gene matches. The germline CDR1 and CDR2 sequences are WNHNN and SYGVQD (reference sequence). The DNA for the CDR3 is TGCGCCAGCAGTGTGGCGGACAGGGGGCCGTATAGCAATCAGCCCCAGCATTTT. Translating it yields CASSVADRGPYSNQPQHF.

The table lists this clone with a count of one. V is TRBV6-2 or TRBV6-3 and J is TRBJ2-1; no reliable D call. The V gene's germline CDR1 is MNHEY and CDR2 SVGEGT. The CDR3 loop spans 16 amino acids. Trimming took off 0 bases at V and 0 bases at J, with 9 bases between the two ends. CDR3 coding DNA: TGTGCCAGCAGTTACTCGATAACTGCCTCCTACAATGAGCAGTTCTTC. Translated, it gives CASSYSITASYNEQFF.

This clone turned up a few times. The genes are TRBV4-1 and TRBJ2-2; D might be TRBD1 (8 bases). V lost 3 bases to trimming and J lost 6 bases, with 14 bases between them. CDR1 and CDR2 from the germline V gene are MGHRA and YSYEKL. The CDR3 is 15 amino acids. The CDR3: CASSQGGTGPGELFF. The DNA for the CDR3 is TGCGCCAGCAGCCAGGGAGGGACAGGACCCGGGGAGCTGTTTTTT.

This clone was detected only a few times. The V and J genes are TRBV3-1 (or the pseudogene TRBV3-2) and TRBJ1-2; no firm D call. The germline V and J ends were trimmed by 3 bases and 3 bases, with 14 bases remaining between them. The CDR3 runs 15 residues. The germline gives CDR1 LGHDT, CDR2 YNNKEL (reference sequence). This CDR3 reads CASSHDSYGDYGYTF. As DNA, the CDR3 is TGTGCCAGCAGCCATGATTCCTACGGGGACTATGGCTACACCTTC.

The genes are TRBV11-3 and TRBJ2-4; 7 bases map to TRBD2. Unmatched junction bases numbered 4, after V lost 6 bases and J lost 5 bases. The CDR3 is made up of 13 amino acids. The germline V gene encodes CDR1 SGHNT and CDR2 YENEEA. The DNA of the CDR3 is TGTGCCAGCAGTCCTGGGGGGGAAAACATTCAGTACTTC. Amino acid sequence: CASSPGGENIQYF.

This chain links TRBV30 with TRBJ1-2; the match to TRBD1 covers 10 bases. V lost 2 bases, J lost 7 bases, and 7 bases stayed unmatched. The CDR3 is 14 amino acids. From germline, CDR1 is GTSNPN and CDR2 SVGIG (reference sequence). The CDR3 nucleotides read TGTGCCTGGAGTAGGGACAGGGGTTTCGGTGGCTACACCTTC. Translated: CAWSRDRGFGGYTF.

The V gene is TRBV3-1 (or the pseudogene TRBV3-2), the J gene TRBJ1-5; D is ambiguous. The CDR3 totals 14 residues. Per germline, CDR1 LGHDT and CDR2 YNNKEL (reference sequence). V was clipped by 2 bases and J by 7 bases, with 12 bases between them. The CDR3 DNA follows: TGTGCCAGCAGCCAACCCCGGGAGGGACAGCCCCAGCATTTT. Translating it yields CASSQPREGQPQHF.

V and J are TRBV4-1 and TRBJ2-1, with D maybe TRBD2 (5 bases). Trimming pared 1 base from V and 3 bases from J, leaving 10 bases between. The CDR3 runs to 15 residues. The germline V gene has CDR1 MGHRA and CDR2 YSYEKL. The DNA for the CDR3 is TGCGCCAGCAGCCAAGCTAGCTACCTCTACAATGAGCAGTTCTTC. Its protein is CASSQASYLYNEQFF.

This chain uses TRBV27 with TRBJ1-6; 8 bases match TRBD1. The CDR3 runs 17 residues. Germline V gene data show CDR1 as MNHEY and CDR2 as SMNVEV (reference sequence). Trimming cost V 2 bases and J 0 bases; bases outside gene matches: 3. The DNA of the CDR3 is TGTGCCAGCAGTTTACGGACAGGGAGCTCCTATAATTCACCCCTCCACTTT. Its protein product is CASSLRTGSSYNSPLHF.

CDR3 sequence reads: CASSQDRLGGARDTQYF. In DNA form, the CDR3 reads TGCGCCAGCAGCCAAGATCGTTTGGGGGGGGCCAGAGATACGCAGTATTTT. This chain uses TRBV4-3 with TRBJ2-3; the D gene is possibly TRBD2 (7 bases). The CDR3 is 17 amino acids. The V gene lost 0 bases and the J gene lost 5 bases, with 18 bases spanning the gap. Germline V gene lookup returns CDR1 LGHNA and CDR2 YSLEER.

The V gene is TRBV19, the J gene TRBJ2-7, with D tentatively TRBD1 (6 bases). V shed 4 bases and J shed 1 base, with 17 bases lying between them. CDR3 length: 16 residues. The germline V gene encodes CDR1 LNHDA and CDR2 SQIVND (reference sequence). The CDR3 DNA is TGTGCCAGTAGTACCCTAGACAGGACCCATTCCTACGAGCAGTACTTC. This encodes CASSTLDRTHSYEQYF.

J is TRBJ1-2 and V is TRBV5-1; tentatively, D is TRBD1 (6 bases). The CDR3 is 16 residues long. From germline, CDR1 is SGHRS and CDR2 YFSETQ. Trimming left V 1 base short and J 6 bases short, with 19 bases between. CDR3 in amino acids: CASSLLYRGGPHGYTF. In DNA, the CDR3 is TGCGCCAGCAGCTTGCTTTACAGAGGGGGACCTCATGGCTACACCTTC.